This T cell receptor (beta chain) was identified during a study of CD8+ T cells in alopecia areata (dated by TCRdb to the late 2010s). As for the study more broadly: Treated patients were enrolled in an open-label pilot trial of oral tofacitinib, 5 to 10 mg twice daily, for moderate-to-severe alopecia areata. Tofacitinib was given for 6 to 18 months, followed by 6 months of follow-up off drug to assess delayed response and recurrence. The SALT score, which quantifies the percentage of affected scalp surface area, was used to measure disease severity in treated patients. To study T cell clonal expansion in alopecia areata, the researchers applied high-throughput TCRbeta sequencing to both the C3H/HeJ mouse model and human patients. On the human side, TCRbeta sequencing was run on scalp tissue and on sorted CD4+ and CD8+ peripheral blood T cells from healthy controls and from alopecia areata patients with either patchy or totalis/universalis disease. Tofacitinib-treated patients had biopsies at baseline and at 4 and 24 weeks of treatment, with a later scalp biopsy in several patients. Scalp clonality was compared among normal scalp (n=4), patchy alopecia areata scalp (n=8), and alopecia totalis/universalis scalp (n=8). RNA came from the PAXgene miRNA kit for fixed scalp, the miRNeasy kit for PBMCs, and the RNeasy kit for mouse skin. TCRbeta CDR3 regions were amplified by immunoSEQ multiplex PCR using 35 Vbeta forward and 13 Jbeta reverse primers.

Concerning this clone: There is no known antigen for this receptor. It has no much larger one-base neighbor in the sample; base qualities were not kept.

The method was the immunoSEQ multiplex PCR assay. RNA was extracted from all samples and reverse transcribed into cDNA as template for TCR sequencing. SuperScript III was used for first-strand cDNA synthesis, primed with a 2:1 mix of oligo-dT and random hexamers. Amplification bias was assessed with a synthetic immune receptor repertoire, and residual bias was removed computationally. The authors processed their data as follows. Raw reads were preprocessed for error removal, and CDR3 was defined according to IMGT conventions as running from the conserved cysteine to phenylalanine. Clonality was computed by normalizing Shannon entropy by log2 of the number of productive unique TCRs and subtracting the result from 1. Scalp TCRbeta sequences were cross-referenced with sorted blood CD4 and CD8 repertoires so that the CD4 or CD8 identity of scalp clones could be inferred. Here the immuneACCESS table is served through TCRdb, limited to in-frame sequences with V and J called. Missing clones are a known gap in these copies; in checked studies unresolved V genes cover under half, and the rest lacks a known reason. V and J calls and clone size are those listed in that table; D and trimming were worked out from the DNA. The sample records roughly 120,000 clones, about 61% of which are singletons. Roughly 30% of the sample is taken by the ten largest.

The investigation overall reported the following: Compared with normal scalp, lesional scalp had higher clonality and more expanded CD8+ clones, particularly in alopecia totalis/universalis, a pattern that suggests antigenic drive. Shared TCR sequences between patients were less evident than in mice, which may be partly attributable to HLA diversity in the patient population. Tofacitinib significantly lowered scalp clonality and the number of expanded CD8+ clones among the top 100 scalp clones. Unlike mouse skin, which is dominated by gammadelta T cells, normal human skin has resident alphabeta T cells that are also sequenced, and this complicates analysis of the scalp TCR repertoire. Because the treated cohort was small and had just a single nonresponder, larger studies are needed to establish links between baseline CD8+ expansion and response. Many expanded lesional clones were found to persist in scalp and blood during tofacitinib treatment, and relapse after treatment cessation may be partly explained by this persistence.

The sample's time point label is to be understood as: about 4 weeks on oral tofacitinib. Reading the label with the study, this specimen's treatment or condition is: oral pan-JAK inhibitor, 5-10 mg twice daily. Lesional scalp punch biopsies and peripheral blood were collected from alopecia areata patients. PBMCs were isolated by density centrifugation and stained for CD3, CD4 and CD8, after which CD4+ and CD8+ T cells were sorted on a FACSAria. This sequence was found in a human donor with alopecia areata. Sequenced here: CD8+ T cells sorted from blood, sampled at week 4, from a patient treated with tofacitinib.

The CDR3 has the sequence CAWSVSREDYNEQFF. The bases are TGTGCCTGGAGTGTTTCCAGGGAGGATTACAATGAGCAGTTCTTC. The chain joins TRBV30 to TRBJ2-1; TRBD2 is perhaps the D gene, given 6 matching bases. CDR1 and CDR2, looked up from the germline V gene (reference sequence), are GTSNPN and SVGIG. The trim is 0 bases for V and 4 bases for J, with a gap of 13 bases between the germline ends. The CDR3 sequence holds 15 residues, the cysteine and phenylalanine included. Only the CDR3 portion is preserved as DNA: 45 bases, with reading frame beginning at the first base.